This T cell receptor beta chain comes out of a study of metastatic and nonmetastatic thyroid tumors. Study information: Patients with malignant and benign thyroid disease provided blood and tumor or nodule tissue, whose repertoires were compared.

Before thyroid surgery, none of the patients had received any treatment. TCRdb reprocessed the PCR reads using MiXCR. This table has 80,000 to 85,000 clones, approximately 12% appearing once. This clone was detected ten times or more. The sequenced material came from tumor tissue. The sequence was obtained from a female donor with papillary thyroid cancer or a benign thyroid nodule (not recorded which). Some clones in this sample may be carry-over from other donors' samples.

CDR3 residues: CASSLRATPNTEAFF. Here the CDR3 DNA reads TGTGCCAGCAGTTTACGGGCAACCCCGAACACTGAAGCTTTCTTT. This chain links TRBV27 with TRBJ1-1; D is ambiguous. Germline CDR1 MNHEY, CDR2 SMNVEV (reference sequence). Trimming took off 2 bases at V and 1 base at J, with 11 bases between the two ends. CDR3 length: 15 amino acids.